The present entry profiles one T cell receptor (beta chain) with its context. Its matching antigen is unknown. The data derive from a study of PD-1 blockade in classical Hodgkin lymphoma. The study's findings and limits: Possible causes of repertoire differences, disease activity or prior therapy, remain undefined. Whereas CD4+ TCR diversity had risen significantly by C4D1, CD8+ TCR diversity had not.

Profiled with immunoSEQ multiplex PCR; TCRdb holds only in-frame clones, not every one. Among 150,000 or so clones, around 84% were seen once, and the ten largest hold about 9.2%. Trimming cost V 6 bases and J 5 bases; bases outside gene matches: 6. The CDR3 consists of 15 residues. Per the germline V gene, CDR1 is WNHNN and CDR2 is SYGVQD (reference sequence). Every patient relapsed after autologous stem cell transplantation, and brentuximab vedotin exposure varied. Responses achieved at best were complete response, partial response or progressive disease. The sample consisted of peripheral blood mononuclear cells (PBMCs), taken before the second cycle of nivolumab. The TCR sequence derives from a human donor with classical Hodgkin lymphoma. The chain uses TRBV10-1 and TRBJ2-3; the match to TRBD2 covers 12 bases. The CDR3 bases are TGCGCCAGCAGGCCTAGCGGGGGGGCAGGAGATACGCAGTATTTT. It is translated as CASRPSGGAGDTQYF.